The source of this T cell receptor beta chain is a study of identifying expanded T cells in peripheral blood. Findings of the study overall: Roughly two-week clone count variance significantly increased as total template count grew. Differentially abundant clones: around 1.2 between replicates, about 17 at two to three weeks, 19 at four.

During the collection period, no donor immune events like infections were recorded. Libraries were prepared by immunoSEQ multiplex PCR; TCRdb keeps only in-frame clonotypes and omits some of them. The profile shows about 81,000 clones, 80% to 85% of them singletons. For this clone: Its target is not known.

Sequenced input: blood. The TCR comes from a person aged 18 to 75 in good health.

The CDR3 loop reads CSVEMAGGGPYEQYF. CDR3 nucleotide sequence: TGCAGCGTTGAGATGGCTGGGGGGGGCCCCTACGAGCAGTACTTC. The gene calls are TRBV29-1 and TRBJ2-7; D perhaps matches TRBD2 (7 bases). The CDR3 is made up of 15 amino acids. The V end was cut by 3 bases, the J end by 2 bases, with 17 bases between. CDR1 SQVTM and CDR2 ANQGSEA come from the germline V gene.